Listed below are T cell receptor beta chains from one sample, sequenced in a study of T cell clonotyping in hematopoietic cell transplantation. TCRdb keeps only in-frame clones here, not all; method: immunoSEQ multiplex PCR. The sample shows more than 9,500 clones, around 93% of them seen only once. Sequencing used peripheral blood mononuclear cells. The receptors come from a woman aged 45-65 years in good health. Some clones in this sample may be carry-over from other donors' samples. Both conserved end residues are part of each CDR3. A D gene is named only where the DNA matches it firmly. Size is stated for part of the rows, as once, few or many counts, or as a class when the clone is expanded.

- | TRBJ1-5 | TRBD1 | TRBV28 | TGTGCCAGCAGGGGGACAGGTCTAAATCAGCCCCAGCATTTT | CASRGTGLNQPQHF
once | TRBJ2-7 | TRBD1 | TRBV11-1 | TGTGCCAGCAGCTTAATACAGGGGGCGGGCGAGCAGTACTTC | CASSLIQGAGEQYF
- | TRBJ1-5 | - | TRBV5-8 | TGTGCCAGCAGCTTCCAGGACAATCAGCCCCAGCATTTT | CASSFQDNQPQHF
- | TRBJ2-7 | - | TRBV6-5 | TGTGCCAGCAGTGGATATCTTTGGGGGACCTACGAGCAGTACTTC | CASSGYLWGTYEQYF
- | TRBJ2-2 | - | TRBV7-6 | TGTGCCAGCAGCTTAGCGCGCACTCCAACCGGGGAGCTGTTTTTT | CASSLARTPTGELFF
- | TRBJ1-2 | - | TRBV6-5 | TGTGCCAGCAGTATAGGAACCGCCTATGGCTACACCTTC | CASSIGTAYGYTF
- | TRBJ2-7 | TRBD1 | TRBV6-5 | TGTGCCAGCAGTTACTCGAACAGGGGGATATACGAGCAGTACTTC | CASSYSNRGIYEQYF
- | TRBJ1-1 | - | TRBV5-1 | TGCGCCAGCAGCTTGGGTGTTCGAGGGTTGACTAGGGGCACTGAAGCTTTCTTT | CASSLGVRGLTRGTEAFF
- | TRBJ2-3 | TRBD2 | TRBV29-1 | TGCAGCGTTGGGATCAGAGGCGGGGGGTGGGTTGGGGATACGCAGTATTTT | CSVGIRGGGWVGDTQYF
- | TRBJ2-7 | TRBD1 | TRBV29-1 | TGCAGCGTTGAACTCCTCGGGACAGGGTTTGTCGAGCAGTACTTC | CSVELLGTGFVEQYF